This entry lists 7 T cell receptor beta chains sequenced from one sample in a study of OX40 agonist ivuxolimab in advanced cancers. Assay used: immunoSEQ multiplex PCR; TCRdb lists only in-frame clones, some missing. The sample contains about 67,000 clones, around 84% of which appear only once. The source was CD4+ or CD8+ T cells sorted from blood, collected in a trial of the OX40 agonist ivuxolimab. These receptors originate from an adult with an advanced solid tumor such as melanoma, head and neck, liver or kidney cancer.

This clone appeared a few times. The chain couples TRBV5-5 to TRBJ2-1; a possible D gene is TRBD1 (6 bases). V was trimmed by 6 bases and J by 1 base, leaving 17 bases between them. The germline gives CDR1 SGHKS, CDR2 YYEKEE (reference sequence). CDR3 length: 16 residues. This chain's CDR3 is CASTKQGTKSYNEQFF. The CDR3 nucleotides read TGTGCCAGCACAAAACAGGGCACCAAATCCTACAATGAGCAGTTCTTC.

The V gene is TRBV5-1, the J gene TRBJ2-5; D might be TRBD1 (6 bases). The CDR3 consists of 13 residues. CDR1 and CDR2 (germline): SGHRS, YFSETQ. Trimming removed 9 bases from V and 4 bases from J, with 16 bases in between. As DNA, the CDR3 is TGCGCCACCCCCAGACAGGTGGGAGAGACCCAGTACTTC. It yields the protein CATPRQVGETQYF. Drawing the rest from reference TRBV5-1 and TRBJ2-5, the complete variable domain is KAGVTQTPRYLIKTRGQQVTLSCSPISGHRSVSWYQQTPGQGLQFLFEYFSETQRNKGNFPGRFSGRQFSNSRSEMNVSTLELGDSALYLCATPRQVGETQYFGPGTRLLVL.

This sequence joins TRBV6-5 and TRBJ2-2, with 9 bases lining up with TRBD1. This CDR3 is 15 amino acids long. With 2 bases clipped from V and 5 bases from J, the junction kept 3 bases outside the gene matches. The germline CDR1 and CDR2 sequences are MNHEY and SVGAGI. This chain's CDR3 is CASSYGTGLTGELFF. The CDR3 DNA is TGTGCCAGCAGTTACGGGACAGGGCTAACCGGGGAGCTGTTTTTT.

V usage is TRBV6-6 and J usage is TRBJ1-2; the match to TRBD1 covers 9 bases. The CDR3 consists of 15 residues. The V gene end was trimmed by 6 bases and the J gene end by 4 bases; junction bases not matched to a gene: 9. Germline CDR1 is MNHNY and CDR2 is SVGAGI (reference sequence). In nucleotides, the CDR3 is TGTGCCAGCAGGAGACAGGGGGTGAGTGGCTATGGCTACACCTTC. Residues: CASRRQGVSGYGYTF.

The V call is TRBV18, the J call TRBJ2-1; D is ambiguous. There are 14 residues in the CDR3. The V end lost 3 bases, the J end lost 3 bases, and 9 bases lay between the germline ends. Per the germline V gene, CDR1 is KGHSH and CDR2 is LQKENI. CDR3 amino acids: CASSPAKDYNEQFF. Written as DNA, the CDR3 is TGTGCCAGCTCACCGGCTAAGGACTACAATGAGCAGTTCTTC. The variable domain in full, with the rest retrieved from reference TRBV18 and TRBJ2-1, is NAGVMQNPRHLVRRRGQEARLRCSPMKGHSHVYWYRQLPEEGLKFMVYLQKENIIDESGMPKERFSAEFPKEGPSILRIQQVVRGDSAAYFCASSPAKDYNEQFFGPGTRLTVL.

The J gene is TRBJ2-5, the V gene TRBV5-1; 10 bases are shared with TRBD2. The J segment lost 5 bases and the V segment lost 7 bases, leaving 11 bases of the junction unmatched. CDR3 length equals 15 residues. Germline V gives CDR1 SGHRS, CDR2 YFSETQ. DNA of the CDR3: TGCGCCAGCGAGACTTACGGTAGCGGGGGGGAGACCCAGTACTTC. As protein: CASETYGSGGETQYF.

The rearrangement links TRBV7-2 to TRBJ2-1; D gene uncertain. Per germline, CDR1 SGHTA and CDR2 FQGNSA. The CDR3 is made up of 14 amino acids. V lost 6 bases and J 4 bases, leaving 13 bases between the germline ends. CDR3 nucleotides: TGTGCCAGCAGTTCCAACACCCCGTACAATGAGCAGTTCTTC. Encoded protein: CASSSNTPYNEQFF.